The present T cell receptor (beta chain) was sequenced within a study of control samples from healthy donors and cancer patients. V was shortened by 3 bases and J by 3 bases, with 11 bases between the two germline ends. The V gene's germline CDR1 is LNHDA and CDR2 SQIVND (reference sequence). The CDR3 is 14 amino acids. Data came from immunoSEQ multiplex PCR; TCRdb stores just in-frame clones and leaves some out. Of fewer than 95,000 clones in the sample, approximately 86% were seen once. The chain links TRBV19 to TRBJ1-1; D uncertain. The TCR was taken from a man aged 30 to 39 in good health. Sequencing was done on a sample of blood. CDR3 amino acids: CASSMWDGDTEAFF. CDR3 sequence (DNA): TGTGCCAGTAGTATGTGGGATGGTGACACTGAAGCTTTCTTT.